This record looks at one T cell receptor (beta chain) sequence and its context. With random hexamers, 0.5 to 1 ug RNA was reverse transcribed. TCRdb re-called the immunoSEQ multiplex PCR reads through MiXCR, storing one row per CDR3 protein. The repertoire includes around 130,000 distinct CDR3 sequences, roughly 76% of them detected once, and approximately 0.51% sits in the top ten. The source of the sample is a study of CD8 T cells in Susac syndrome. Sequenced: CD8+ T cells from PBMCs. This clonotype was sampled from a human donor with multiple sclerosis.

The CDR3 here is CASGVGRSNTGELFF. The CDR3, as DNA: TGTGCCAGCGGAGTTGGTCGATCGAACACCGGGGAGCTGTTTTTT. This sequence joins TRBV2 and TRBJ2-2; D is undetermined. V was clipped by 8 bases and J by 0 bases, with 13 bases between them. Germline CDR1 reads SNHLY; CDR2 reads FYNNEI. There are 15 residues in the CDR3.